This TCR beta chain was recorded in a study of CD8 T cells in ankylosing spondylitis. Broader study findings: Relatively rare in peripheral blood, disease-linked clones were also CD8+. For ankylosing spondylitis blood, a TCR beta motif of fewer than 10 highly homologous variants appeared characteristic. Reports say disease-linked clones showed up significantly more in matched ankylosing spondylitis synovial fluid.

CDR1 is SNHLY, CDR2 FYNNEI, per germline. CDR3 length: 16 amino acids. The J segment lost 3 bases and the V segment lost 1 base, leaving 7 bases of the junction unmatched. This clonotype was observed a few times. Its target is unknown. TCRdb re-called the 5' RACE reads with MiXCR, one entry per CDR3 protein. The sample contains over 450,000 distinct CDR3 sequences, about 13% of which appear only once. The V and J genes are TRBV2 and TRBJ2-3; 7 positions agree with TRBD2. The sequence came from a male donor with ankylosing spondylitis. The sample taken for sequencing was blood, either unsorted or a sorted T cell fraction (not recorded which). The CDR3 region is CASSEDAGELTDTQYF. CDR3 DNA sequence: TGTGCCAGCAGTGAAGACGCGGGAGAATTAACAGATACGCAGTATTTT. Looking up the rest from reference TRBV2 and TRBJ2-3 gives the full variable domain: EPEVTQTPSHQVTQMGQEVILRCVPISNHLYFYWYRQILGQKVEFLVSFYNNEISEKSEIFDDQFSVERPDGSNFTLKIRSTKLEDSAMYFCASSEDAGELTDTQYFGPGTRLTVL.